These 6 T cell receptor beta chains originate from one sample sequenced in a study of patients and donors after allogeneic stem cell transplantation. From the RT-PCR reads, TCRdb called clonotypes with MiXCR, one entry per CDR3 protein. The sample records a few hundred thousand distinct CDR3 sequences, 13% to 15% being singletons. The sequencing input was blood, either unsorted or a sorted T cell fraction (not recorded which). Receptors originate from a human donor who was either an allogeneic HSCT recipient or a stem cell or donor lymphocyte infusion donor (not recorded which). It is not recorded whose cells these are; they may come from a transplant donor.

The chain uses TRBV3-1 and TRBJ2-2; a possible D gene is TRBD1 (7 bases). The CDR3 sequence is 18 residues long. The V end lost 3 bases, the J end lost 6 bases, and 23 bases lay between the germline ends. Germline CDR1 reads LGHDT; CDR2 reads YNNKEL (reference sequence). The CDR3 coding sequence is TGTGCCAGCAGCCACAAGATCGGCTTTACAGGGGAGGCCGGGGAGCTGTTTTTT. Translating gives CASSHKIGFTGEAGELFF.

The rearrangement links TRBV5-5 to TRBJ2-5, with 7 bases fitting TRBD2. This CDR3 spans 16 amino acids. J lost 5 bases, V lost 4 bases, and 14 bases had no gene match. The V gene's germline CDR1 is SGHKS and CDR2 YYEKEE (reference sequence). The CDR3 DNA is TGTGCCAGCAGCCAATCGGCGGGAGTGATCCTTGAGACCCAGTACTTC. This sequence encodes CASSQSAGVILETQYF.

The genes are TRBV9 and TRBJ2-7, with D perhaps being TRBD1 or TRBD2 (7 bases each). The CDR3 spans 17 residues. CDR1 and CDR2 (germline): SGDLS, YYNGEE. The V and J ends lost 4 bases and 6 bases respectively, with 26 bases between them. CDR3 region: CASSRQGTRGGVSEQYF. CDR3 bases: TGTGCCAGCAGCCGACAGGGCACAAGGGGGGGAGTGAGCGAGCAGTACTTC.

This clonotype was seen repeatedly, ten times or more. The J gene is TRBJ2-5, the V gene TRBV6-2 or TRBV6-3; D is perhaps TRBD2 (5 bases). Germline CDR1 and CDR2: MNHEY and SVGEGT. V lost 0 bases and J 3 bases, leaving 14 bases between the germline ends. The CDR3 is made up of 16 amino acids. The DNA for the CDR3 is TGTGCCAGCAGTTACTCCGGGTTCGGGAAGGAAGAGACCCAGTACTTC. This translates into CASSYSGFGKEETQYF.

This clonotype was recorded at least ten times. V and J are TRBV20-1 and TRBJ1-1; 9 bases fit TRBD1. CDR3 length: 12 amino acids. Germline assignment: CDR1 DFQATT and CDR2 SNEGSKA (reference sequence). The chain's CDR3 is CSGRQGGTEAFF. CDR3 bases: TGCAGCGGTAGACAGGGGGGAACTGAAGCTTTCTTT.

This rearrangement joins TRBV4-1 to TRBJ2-1; TRBD2 agrees at 7 bases. Trimming took 4 bases from V and 3 from J; bases not matched to a gene: 12. The CDR3 contains 17 residues. Germline V gene lookup returns CDR1 MGHRA and CDR2 YSYEKL. CDR3 in DNA: TGCGCCAGCAGCCCGCTGGGGCAGCGGGGATTCTACAATGAGCAGTTCTTC. Protein product: CASSPLGQRGFYNEQFF.